This T cell receptor (beta chain) was retrieved from a study of vaccination effects on CD4 cells after COVID-19. Antigen-specific CD4+ T cell clonotypes were called by their expansion after viral peptide-pool culture in ViraFEST. Culture proceeded for nine to eleven days, and CD4+ T cells were then isolated. Each participant was administered two doses of either the BNT162b2 or the mRNA-1273 vaccine. Vaccine recipients, nucleocapsid antibody negative, had no prior SARS-CoV-2 infection. Wells each received 1.5 million to 2.5 million PBMC, cultured with 10 IU/ml IL-2 and 9.5 to 10 ug/ml peptides. Days 3 and 7 saw half the medium replaced with IL-2 medium. In the case of this clone: Its antigen is not identified.

Generated by immunoSEQ multiplex PCR, the TCRdb table keeps only in-frame clones and is missing some. The data hold about 33,000 clones, with around 82% observed a single time. This TCR derives from a human donor who received a COVID-19 vaccine. Some clones in this sample may be carry-over from other donors' samples. The starting material was CD4+ T cells from PBMCs cultured with HCoV-NL63 spike peptides, obtained after COVID-19 vaccination.

CDR3 sequence: CASSFPGSDTQYF. The CDR3 nucleotides are TGTGCCAGCAGCTTTCCCGGGTCAGATACGCAGTATTTT. The chain is built from TRBV5-6 and TRBJ2-3, with D hard to call. Germline V gene data show CDR1 as SGHDT and CDR2 as YYEEEE. V lost 2 bases and J lost 4, with 8 bases in between. This CDR3 is 13 amino acids long. Looking up the rest from reference TRBV5-6 and TRBJ2-3 gives the full variable domain: DAGVTQSPTHLIKTRGQQVTLRCSPKSGHDTVSWYQQALGQGPQFIFQYYEEEERQRGNFPDRFSGHQFPNYSSELNVNALLLGDSALYLCASSFPGSDTQYFGPGTRLTVL.